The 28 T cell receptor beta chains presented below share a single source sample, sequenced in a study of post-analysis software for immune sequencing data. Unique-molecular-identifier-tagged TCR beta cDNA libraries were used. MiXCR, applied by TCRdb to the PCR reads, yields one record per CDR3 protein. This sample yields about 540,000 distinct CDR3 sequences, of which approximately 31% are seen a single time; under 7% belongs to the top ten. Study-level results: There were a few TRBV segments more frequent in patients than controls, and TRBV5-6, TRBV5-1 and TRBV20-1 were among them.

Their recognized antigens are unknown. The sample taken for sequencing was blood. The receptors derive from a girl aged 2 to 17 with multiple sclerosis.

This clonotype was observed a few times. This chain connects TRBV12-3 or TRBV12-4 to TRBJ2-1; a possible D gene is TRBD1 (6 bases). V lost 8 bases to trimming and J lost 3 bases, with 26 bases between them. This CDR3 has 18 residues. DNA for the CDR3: TGTGCCAGCTATTCAGGGGACCCAACCCTATCGAGCTACAATGAGCAGTTCTTC. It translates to CASYSGDPTLSSYNEQFF.

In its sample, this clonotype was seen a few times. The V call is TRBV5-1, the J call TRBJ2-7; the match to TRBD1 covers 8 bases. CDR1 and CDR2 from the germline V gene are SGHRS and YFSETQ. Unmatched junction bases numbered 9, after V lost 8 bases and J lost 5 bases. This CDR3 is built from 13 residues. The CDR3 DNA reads TGCGCCAGTGGACGGACAGGGATCGACGAGCAGTACTTC. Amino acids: CASGRTGIDEQYF.

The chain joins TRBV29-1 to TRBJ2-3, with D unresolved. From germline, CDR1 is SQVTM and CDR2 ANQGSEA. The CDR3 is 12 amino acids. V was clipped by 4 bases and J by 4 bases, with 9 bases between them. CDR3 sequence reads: CSVGDVADTQYF. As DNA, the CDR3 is TGCAGCGTTGGAGATGTCGCAGATACGCAGTATTTT.

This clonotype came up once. In DNA, the CDR3 is TGTGCCACCAGCAGAGATACTAGCAGGATAATGGGTACGCAGTATTTT. This gives the protein CATSRDTSRIMGTQYF. The rearrangement links TRBV15 to TRBJ2-3, with D possibly matching TRBD2 (6 bases). The germline CDR1 and CDR2 sequences are LNHNV and YYDKDF (reference sequence). CDR3 size: 16 residues. V dropped 0 bases and J dropped 8 bases, with 18 bases sitting between them.

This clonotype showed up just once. For the CDR3, the DNA is TGCGCCAGCAGCTTACAGGGAAAGGTGATCGATGGCTACACCTTC. It translates to CASSLQGKVIDGYTF. The chain carries TRBV5-1 and TRBJ1-2; D may be TRBD1 (6 bases). Trimming removed 2 bases from V and 6 bases from J, with 17 bases in between. The CDR3 consists of 15 residues. Germline values: CDR1 SGHRS, CDR2 YFSETQ.

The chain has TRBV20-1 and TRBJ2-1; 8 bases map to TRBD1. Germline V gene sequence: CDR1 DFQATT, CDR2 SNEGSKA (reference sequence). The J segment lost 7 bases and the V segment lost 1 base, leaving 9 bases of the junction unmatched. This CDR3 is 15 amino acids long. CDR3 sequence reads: CSARVPSRDRNEQFF. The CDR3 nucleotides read TGCAGTGCTAGAGTACCGAGCAGGGACAGGAATGAGCAGTTCTTC.

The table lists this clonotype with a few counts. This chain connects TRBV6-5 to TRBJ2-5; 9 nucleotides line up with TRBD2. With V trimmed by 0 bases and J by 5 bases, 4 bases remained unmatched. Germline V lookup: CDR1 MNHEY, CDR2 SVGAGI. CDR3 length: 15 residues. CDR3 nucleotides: TGTGCCAGCAGTTACTCGGGCGGGGGGGCTGAGACCCAGTACTTC. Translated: CASSYSGGGAETQYF.

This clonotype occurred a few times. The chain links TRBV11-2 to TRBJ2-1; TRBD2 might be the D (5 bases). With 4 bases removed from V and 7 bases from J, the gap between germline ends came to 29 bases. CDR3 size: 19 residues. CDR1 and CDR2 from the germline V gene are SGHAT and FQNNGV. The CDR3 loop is CASSSPSSPRDLLGNEQFF. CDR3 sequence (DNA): TGTGCCAGCAGCTCGCCCTCCAGCCCCCGGGATCTTTTGGGGAATGAGCAGTTCTTC.

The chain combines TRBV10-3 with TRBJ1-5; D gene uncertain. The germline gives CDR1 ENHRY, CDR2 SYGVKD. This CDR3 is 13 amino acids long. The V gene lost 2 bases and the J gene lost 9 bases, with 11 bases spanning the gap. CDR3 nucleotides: TGTGCCATCAGTGAGGGGGAACGTCTGCCCCAGCATTTT. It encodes CAISEGERLPQHF.

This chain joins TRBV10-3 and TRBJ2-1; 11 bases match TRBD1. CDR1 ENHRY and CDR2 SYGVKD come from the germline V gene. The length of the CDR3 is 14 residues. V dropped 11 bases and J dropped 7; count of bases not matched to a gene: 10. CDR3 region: CAVDSDRGQNEQFF. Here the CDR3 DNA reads TGTGCCGTTGACTCGGACAGGGGGCAAAATGAGCAGTTCTTC.

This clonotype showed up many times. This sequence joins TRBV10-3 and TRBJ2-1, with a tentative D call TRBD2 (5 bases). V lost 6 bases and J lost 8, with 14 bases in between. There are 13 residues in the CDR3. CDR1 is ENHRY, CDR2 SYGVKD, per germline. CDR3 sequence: CAISRAAGDEQFF. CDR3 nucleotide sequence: TGTGCCATCAGCCGAGCGGCTGGGGATGAGCAGTTCTTC.

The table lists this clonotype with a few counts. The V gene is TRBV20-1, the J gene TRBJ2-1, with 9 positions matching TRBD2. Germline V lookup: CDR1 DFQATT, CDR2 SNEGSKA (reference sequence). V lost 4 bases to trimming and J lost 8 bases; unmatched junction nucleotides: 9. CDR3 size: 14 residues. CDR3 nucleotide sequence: TGCAGTGCTATAGTCCTAGCGGGGAGCGATGAGCAGTTCTTC. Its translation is CSAIVLAGSDEQFF.

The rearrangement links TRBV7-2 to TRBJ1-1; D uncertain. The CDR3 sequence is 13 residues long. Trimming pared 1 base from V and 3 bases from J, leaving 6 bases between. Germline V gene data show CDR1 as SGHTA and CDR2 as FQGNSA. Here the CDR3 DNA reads TGTGCCAGCAGCTTAGAGGTCTACACTGAAGCTTTCTTT. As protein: CASSLEVYTEAFF. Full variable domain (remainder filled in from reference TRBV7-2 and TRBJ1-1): GAGVSQSPSNKVTEKGKDVELRCDPISGHTALYWYRQSLGQGLEFLIYFQGNSAPDKSGLPSDRFSAERTGGSVSTLTIQRTQQEDSAVYLCASSLEVYTEAFFGQGTRLTVV.

The chain's CDR3 is CASSENGRSDTQYF. CDR3 sequence (DNA): TGTGCCAGCAGTGAAAATGGGCGATCAGATACGCAGTATTTT. The chain couples TRBV6-1 to TRBJ2-3; unclear D gene. The ends were cut back, 2 bases at V and 4 bases at J, with 10 bases in the middle. The CDR3 is 14 residues long. CDR1 and CDR2 from the germline V gene are MNHNS and SASEGT.

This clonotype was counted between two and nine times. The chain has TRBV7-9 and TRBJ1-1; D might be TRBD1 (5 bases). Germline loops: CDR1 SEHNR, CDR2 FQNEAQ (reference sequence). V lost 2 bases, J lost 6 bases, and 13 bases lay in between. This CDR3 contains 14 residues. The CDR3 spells CASSLMQGSSEAFF. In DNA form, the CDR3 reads TGTGCCAGCAGCTTAATGCAGGGCTCCTCTGAAGCTTTCTTT.

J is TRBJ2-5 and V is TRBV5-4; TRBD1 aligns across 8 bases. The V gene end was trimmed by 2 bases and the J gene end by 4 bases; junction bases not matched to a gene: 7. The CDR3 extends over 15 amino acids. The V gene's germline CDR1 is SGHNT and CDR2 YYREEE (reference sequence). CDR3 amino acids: CASSLRQGALETQYF. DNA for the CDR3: TGTGCCAGCAGCTTACGCCAGGGGGCTTTAGAGACCCAGTACTTC.

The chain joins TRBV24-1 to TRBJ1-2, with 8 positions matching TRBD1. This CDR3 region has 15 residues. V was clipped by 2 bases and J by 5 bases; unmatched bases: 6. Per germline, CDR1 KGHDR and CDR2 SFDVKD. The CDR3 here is CATSDSTDREYGYTF. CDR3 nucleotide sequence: TGTGCCACCAGTGATTCGACGGACAGGGAGTATGGCTACACCTTC.

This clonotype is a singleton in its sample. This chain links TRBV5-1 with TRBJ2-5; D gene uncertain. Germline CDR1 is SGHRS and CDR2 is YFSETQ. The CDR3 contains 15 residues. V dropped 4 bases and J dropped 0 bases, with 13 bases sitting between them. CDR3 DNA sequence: TGCGCCAGCAGCCCCTCGGCAGGTAACCAAGAGACCCAGTACTTC. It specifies CASSPSAGNQETQYF.

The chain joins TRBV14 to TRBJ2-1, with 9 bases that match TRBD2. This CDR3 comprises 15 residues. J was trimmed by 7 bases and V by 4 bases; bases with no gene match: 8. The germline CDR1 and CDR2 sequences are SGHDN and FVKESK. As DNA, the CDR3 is TGTGCCAGCAGCCCCACACGCGGGGGGGATAATGAGCAGTTCTTC. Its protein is CASSPTRGGDNEQFF.

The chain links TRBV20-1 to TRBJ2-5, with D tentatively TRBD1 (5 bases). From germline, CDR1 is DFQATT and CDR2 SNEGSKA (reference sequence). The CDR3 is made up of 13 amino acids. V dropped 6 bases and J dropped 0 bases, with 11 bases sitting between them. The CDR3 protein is CSARQFYQETQYF. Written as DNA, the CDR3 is TGCAGTGCCCGACAGTTTTACCAAGAGACCCAGTACTTC.

The CDR3 loop reads CASPATSDTGELFF. For the CDR3, the DNA is TGTGCCAGCCCCGCGACTAGCGACACCGGGGAGCTGTTTTTT. This chain links TRBV6-1 with TRBJ2-2; 8 bases map to TRBD2. J lost 3 bases, V lost 8 bases, and 5 bases had no gene match. Germline assignment: CDR1 MNHNS and CDR2 SASEGT. The CDR3 totals 14 residues.

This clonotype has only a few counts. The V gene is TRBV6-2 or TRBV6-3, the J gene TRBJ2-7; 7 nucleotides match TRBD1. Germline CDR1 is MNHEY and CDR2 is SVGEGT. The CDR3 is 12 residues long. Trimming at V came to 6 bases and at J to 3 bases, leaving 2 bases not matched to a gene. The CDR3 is CASRPGGYEQYF. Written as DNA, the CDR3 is TGTGCCAGCAGACCAGGGGGCTACGAGCAGTACTTC.

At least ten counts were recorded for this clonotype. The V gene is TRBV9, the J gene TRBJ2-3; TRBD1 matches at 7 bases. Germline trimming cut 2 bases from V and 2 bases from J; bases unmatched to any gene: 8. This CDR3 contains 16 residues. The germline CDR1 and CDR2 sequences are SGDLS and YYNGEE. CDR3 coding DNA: TGTGCCAGCAGCGTTTCGACAGGGCACCCCACAGATACGCAGTATTTT. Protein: CASSVSTGHPTDTQYF.

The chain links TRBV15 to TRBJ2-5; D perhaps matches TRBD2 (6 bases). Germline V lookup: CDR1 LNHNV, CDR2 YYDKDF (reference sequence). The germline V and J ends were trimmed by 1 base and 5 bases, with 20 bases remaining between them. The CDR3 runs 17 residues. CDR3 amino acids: CATSRAPRVNAGETQYF. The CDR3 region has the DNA TGTGCCACCAGCAGAGCCCCACGGGTTAATGCGGGGGAGACCCAGTACTTC.

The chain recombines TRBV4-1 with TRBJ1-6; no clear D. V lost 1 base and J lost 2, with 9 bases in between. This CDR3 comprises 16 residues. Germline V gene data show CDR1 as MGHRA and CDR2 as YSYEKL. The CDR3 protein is CASSQAADPYNSPLHF. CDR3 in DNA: TGCGCCAGCAGCCAAGCGGCAGATCCCTATAATTCACCCCTCCACTTT.

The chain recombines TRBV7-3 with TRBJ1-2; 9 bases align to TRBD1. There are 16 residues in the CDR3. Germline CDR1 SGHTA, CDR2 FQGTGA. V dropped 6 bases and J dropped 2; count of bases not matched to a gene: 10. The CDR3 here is CASSSPTGGGNYGYTF. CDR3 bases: TGTGCCAGCAGTTCTCCAACAGGGGGCGGGAACTATGGCTACACCTTC.

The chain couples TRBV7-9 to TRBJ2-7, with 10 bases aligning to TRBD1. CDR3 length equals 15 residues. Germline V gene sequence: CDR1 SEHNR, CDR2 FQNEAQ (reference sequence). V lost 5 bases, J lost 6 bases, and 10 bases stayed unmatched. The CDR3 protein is CASSRRTGGTSEQYF. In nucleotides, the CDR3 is TGTGCCAGCAGCAGACGGACAGGGGGGACAAGCGAGCAGTACTTC.

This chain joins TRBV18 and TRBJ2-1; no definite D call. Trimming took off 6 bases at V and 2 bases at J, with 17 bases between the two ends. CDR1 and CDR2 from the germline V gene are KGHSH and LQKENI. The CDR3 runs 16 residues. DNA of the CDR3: TGTGCCAGCTCCCCCAAGTCCCCGTTAACCTACAATGAGCAGTTCTTC. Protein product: CASSPKSPLTYNEQFF.